Below, 15 T cell receptor beta chains from the same sample are listed, as sequenced in a study of patients and donors after allogeneic stem cell transplantation. TCRdb redid the calling of the RT-PCR reads with MiXCR, one entry per CDR3 protein. The data hold 8,000 to 10,000 distinct CDR3 sequences, with 5.5% to 6% observed a single time. The sequencing sample was made of blood, either unsorted or a sorted T cell fraction (not recorded which). These receptors were taken from a human donor who was either an allogeneic HSCT recipient or a stem cell or donor lymphocyte infusion donor (not recorded which). It is not recorded whose cells these are; they may come from a transplant donor.

This clonotype was observed a few times. The chain carries TRBV6-5 and TRBJ2-3; D call uncertain. Trimming stripped 0 bases from V and 1 base from J, with 5 bases between. CDR1 is MNHEY and CDR2 is SVGAGI in the germline V gene. The CDR3 is 14 residues long. The CDR3 region has the DNA TGTGCCAGCAGTTACTCAAGGGGCACAGATACGCAGTATTTT. It encodes CASSYSRGTDTQYF.

This clonotype was detected only a few times. This chain connects TRBV5-1 to TRBJ2-3; the match to TRBD2 covers 13 bases. The CDR3 is 16 residues long. Trimming removed 5 bases from V and 1 base from J; junction bases left unmatched: 4. Germline CDR1 reads SGHRS; CDR2 reads YFSETQ. The CDR3 spells CASSSGLAGGTDTQYF. CDR3 DNA: TGCGCCAGCAGTAGTGGACTAGCGGGAGGCACAGATACGCAGTATTTT.

The V gene is TRBV20-1, the J gene TRBJ2-7, with TRBD1 matching 8 bases. The CDR3 is made up of 13 amino acids. Germline V CDR1 and CDR2: DFQATT, SNEGSKA (reference sequence). V trimming: 3 bases; J trimming: 5 bases; junction bases outside the gene matches: 6. The CDR3 nucleotides are TGCAGTGCTAGCGGGCAGGGGGCAAACGAGCAGTACTTC. It translates to CSASGQGANEQYF.

V gene TRBV5-1 combines with J gene TRBJ2-5; D could derive from TRBD1 or TRBD2 (5 bases each). CDR3 length equals 14 residues. Germline CDR1 and CDR2: SGHRS and YFSETQ. V was trimmed by 3 bases and J by 2 bases, leaving 11 bases between them. The CDR3 sequence is CASSSGTPQETQYF. DNA for the CDR3: TGCGCCAGCAGCTCCGGGACGCCGCAAGAGACCCAGTACTTC. Full variable domain (rest looked up from reference TRBV5-1 and TRBJ2-5): KAGVTQTPRYLIKTRGQQVTLSCSPISGHRSVSWYQQTPGQGLQFLFEYFSETQRNKGNFPGRFSGRQFSNSRSEMNVSTLELGDSALYLCASSSGTPQETQYFGPGTRLLVL.

In this sample, this clonotype turned up many times. The gene calls are TRBV6-5 and TRBJ2-3; D is uncertain. Germline CDR1 and CDR2: MNHEY and SVGAGI. The CDR3 length is 15 residues. Deletions cut 2 bases from V and 0 bases from J, with 9 bases between. CDR3 sequence (DNA): TGTGCCAGCAGTTACGGCCTGGGGAGCACAGATACGCAGTATTTT. This translates into CASSYGLGSTDTQYF.

This clonotype showed up just a few times. This rearrangement joins TRBV13 to TRBJ2-1, with unresolved D. Trimming pared 0 bases from V and 0 bases from J, leaving 3 bases between. Germline lookup yields CDR1 PRHDT and CDR2 FYEKMQ (reference sequence). CDR3 length equals 14 residues. CDR3 in amino acids: CASSLGSSYNEQFF. DNA for the CDR3: TGTGCCAGCAGCTTAGGAAGCTCCTACAATGAGCAGTTCTTC.

This clonotype was counted at least ten times. The chain combines TRBV12-3 or TRBV12-4 with TRBJ1-2; D might be TRBD1 (6 bases). The V and J ends lost 6 bases and 4 bases respectively, with 15 bases between them. CDR3 length: 14 residues. The CDR3 nucleotides read TGTGCCAGCAGAAGCAGTAGGGGGGTCTATGGCTACACCTTC. Translation gives CASRSSRGVYGYTF.

This clonotype was seen at least ten times. This chain links TRBV12-5 with TRBJ2-1; no clear D gene. The CDR3 runs 13 residues. Germline V gene sequence: CDR1 LGHNT, CDR2 FRNRAP. Deletions cut 4 bases from V and 6 bases from J, with 10 bases between. Here the CDR3 reads CASGYYGVNEQFF. CDR3 DNA: TGTGCTAGTGGTTATTATGGGGTCAATGAGCAGTTCTTC.

This clonotype was recorded many times. This chain connects TRBV28 to TRBJ1-2, with 9 bases that match TRBD1. Germline-derived CDR1 and CDR2 are MDHEN and SYDVKM. This CDR3 is 14 amino acids long. V lost 5 bases and J lost 8; bases outside the gene matches: 9. The CDR3 sequence is CASSGRTGVFGYTF. The CDR3 DNA follows: TGTGCCAGCAGTGGGCGGACAGGGGTTTTCGGCTACACCTTC.

This clonotype was found many times. CDR3 residues: CASSVSQGTYEQYF. The CDR3 region has the DNA TGTGCCAGCAGCGTCTCACAGGGCACCTACGAGCAGTACTTC. The genes are TRBV5-5 and TRBJ2-7; the D gene is possibly TRBD1 (6 bases). The CDR3 has 14 amino acids. Trimming cost V 4 bases and J 2 bases, with 13 bases left between them. The germline V gene encodes CDR1 SGHKS and CDR2 YYEKEE (reference sequence).

This clonotype was observed many times. The chain employs TRBV6-5 and TRBJ1-2, with D possibly TRBD1 on 6 matching bases. CDR1 is MNHEY and CDR2 is SVGAGI in the germline V gene. Trimming removed 0 bases at V and 3 bases at J, with 17 bases between. The CDR3 totals 17 residues. The CDR3 is CASSYSTGTLVDYGYTF. The CDR3 nucleotides are TGTGCCAGCAGTTACTCTACAGGGACTCTGGTTGACTATGGCTACACCTTC.

This clonotype appeared a few times. In nucleotides, the CDR3 is TGTGCCAGCACCGGTACCCGGTCGGCCAACGTCCTGACTTTC. This gives the protein CASTGTRSANVLTF. This chain connects TRBV2 to TRBJ2-6; D is uncertain. V was cut by 7 bases and J by 6 bases, with 13 bases left in between. This CDR3 has 14 amino acids. Germline loops: CDR1 SNHLY, CDR2 FYNNEI.

The sample holds many counts of this clonotype. The V and J genes are TRBV21-1 and TRBJ2-7; the listed D gene, TRBD2, was not tested against the DNA. TRBV21-1 is a listed pseudogene. This CDR3 region has 13 residues. The CDR3 loop is CASSRQSPFEQYF. The CDR3 region has the DNA TGTGCCAGCAGCCGACAGTCCCCGTTTGAGCAGTACTTC.

This clonotype was seen many times. The V and J genes are TRBV29-1 and TRBJ2-7; 7 nucleotides align to TRBD2. Germline values: CDR1 SQVTM, CDR2 ANQGSEA. Trimming at V came to 6 bases and at J to 0 bases, leaving 5 bases not matched to a gene. This CDR3 contains 13 residues. CDR3: CSVELALSYEQYF. The CDR3 DNA reads TGCAGCGTGGAACTAGCGCTCTCCTACGAGCAGTACTTC.

The genes are TRBV20-1 and TRBJ2-7; weak D call: TRBD1 (5 bases). Germline V CDR1 and CDR2: DFQATT, SNEGSKA (reference sequence). V was cut by 1 base and J by 0 bases, with 16 bases left in between. The CDR3 runs 16 residues. The CDR3 nucleotides read TGCAGTGCTAGAGCCTATCCAGGGCAGAACTCCTACGAGCAGTACTTC. Protein sequence: CSARAYPGQNSYEQYF.